The clone carrying this TCR beta chain was detected once. Its matching antigen is unknown. One end of the junction is discordant with germline, which a read error may explain. The sample originates from a study of cytomegalovirus exposure and HLA in healthy donors. Study as a whole: A prior study identified 100 million to 130 million unique TCR beta sequences from 150 million to 200 million T cells. Study-wide results and limits: As confirmed in vitro, a few CMV-associated chains were specific for CMV antigens.

The PCR had 60 Vbeta and 13 Jbeta primers. This table comes from immunoSEQ multiplex PCR, and its TCRdb copy is limited to in-frame clones, with some not included. The data show about 55,000 clones, with about three quarters seen just once and 2% to 3% held by the top ten. Germline-derived CDR1 and CDR2 are MNHEY and SVGAGI. The CDR3 loop spans 13 amino acids. This receptor was identified in a female donor in good health and CMV-seronegative. Sequenced input: PBMCs. The V call is TRBV6-5, the J call TRBJ2-5; D is possibly TRBD1 (5 bases). The CDR3 region is CASRQLKIEAQYF. CDR3 nucleotide sequence: TGTGCCAGTAGACAGCTTAAGATAGAGGCCCAGTACTTC.